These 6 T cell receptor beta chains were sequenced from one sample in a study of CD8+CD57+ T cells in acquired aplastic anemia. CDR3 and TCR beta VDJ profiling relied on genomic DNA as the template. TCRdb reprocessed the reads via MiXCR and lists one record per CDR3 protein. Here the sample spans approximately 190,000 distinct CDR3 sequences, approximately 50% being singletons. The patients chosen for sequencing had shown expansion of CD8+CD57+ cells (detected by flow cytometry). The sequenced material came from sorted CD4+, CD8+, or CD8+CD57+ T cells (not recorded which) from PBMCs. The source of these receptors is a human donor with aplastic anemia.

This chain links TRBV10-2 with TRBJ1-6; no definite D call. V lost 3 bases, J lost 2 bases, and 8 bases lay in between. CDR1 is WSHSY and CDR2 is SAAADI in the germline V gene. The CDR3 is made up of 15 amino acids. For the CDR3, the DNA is TGCGCCAGCAGTGAAGGGCAGACCTATAATTCACCCCTCCACTTT. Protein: CASSEGQTYNSPLHF.

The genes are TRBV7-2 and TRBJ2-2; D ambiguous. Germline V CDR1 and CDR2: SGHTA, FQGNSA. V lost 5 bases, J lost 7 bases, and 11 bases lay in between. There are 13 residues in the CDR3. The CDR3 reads CASSKVWNGELFF. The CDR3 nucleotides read TGTGCCAGCAGCAAGGTGTGGAACGGGGAGCTGTTTTTT.

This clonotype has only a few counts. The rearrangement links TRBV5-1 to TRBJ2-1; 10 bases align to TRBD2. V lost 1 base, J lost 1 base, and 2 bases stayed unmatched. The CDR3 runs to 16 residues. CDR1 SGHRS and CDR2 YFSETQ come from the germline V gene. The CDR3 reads CASSLMTSGSYNEQFF. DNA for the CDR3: TGCGCCAGCAGCTTGATGACTAGCGGGTCCTACAATGAGCAGTTCTTC.

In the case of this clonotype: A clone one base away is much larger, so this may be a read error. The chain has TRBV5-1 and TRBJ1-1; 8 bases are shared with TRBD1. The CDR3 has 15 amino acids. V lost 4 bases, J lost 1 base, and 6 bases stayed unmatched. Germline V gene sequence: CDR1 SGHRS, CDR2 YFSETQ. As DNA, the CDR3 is TGCGCCAGCAGCGTGCAAGGGACAGGGAACACTGAAGCTTTCTTT. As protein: CASSVQGTGNTEAFF. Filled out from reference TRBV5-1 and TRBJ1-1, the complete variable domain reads KAGVTQTPRYLIKTRGQQVTLSCSPISGHRSVSWYQQTPGQGLQFLFEYFSETQRNKGNFPGRFSGRQFSNSRSEMNVSTLELGDSALYLCASSVQGTGNTEAFFGQGTRLTVV.

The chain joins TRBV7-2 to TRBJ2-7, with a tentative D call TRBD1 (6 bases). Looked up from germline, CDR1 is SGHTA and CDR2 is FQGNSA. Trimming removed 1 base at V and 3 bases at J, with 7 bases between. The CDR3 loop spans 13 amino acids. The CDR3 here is CASSLVTGYEQYF. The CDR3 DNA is TGTGCCAGCAGCTTAGTGACAGGCTACGAGCAGTACTTC.

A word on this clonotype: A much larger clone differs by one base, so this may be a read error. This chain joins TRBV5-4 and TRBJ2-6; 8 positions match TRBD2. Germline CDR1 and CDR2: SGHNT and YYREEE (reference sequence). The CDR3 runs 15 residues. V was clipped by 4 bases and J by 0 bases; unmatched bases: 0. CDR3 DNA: TGTGCCAGCAGCGGGACTAGCTCTGGGGCCAACGTCCTGACTTTC. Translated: CASSGTSSGANVLTF. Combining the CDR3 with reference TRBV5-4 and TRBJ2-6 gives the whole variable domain ETGVTQSPTHLIKTRGQQVTLRCSSQSGHNTVSWYQQALGQGPQFIFQYYREEENGRGNFPPRFSGLQFPNYSSELNVNALELDDSALYLCASSGTSSGANVLTFGAGSRLTVL.